This TCR beta chain emerged from a study of cytomegalovirus exposure and HLA in healthy donors. Sequencing was performed with immunoSEQ multiplex PCR; in TCRdb, only in-frame clones are kept and a portion is missing. The sample has hundreds of thousands of clones; around 86% are singletons. CDR1 MNHNY and CDR2 SVGAGI come from the germline V gene (reference sequence). With V trimmed by 4 bases and J by 5 bases, 7 bases remained unmatched. The CDR3 consists of 14 residues. The donors were part of the validation cohort, which consisted of more than 90 subjects and was separate from the first cohort of 666 subjects.

The specimen was PBMCs. The V gene is TRBV6-6, the J gene TRBJ1-1, with 7 bases identical to TRBD1. The source of this sequence is a woman aged 30 to 39 in good health and CMV-seropositive. CDR3 bases: TGTGCCAGCAGTTCTACAGGGGATGGGACTGAAGCTTTCTTT. It yields the protein CASSSTGDGTEAFF.